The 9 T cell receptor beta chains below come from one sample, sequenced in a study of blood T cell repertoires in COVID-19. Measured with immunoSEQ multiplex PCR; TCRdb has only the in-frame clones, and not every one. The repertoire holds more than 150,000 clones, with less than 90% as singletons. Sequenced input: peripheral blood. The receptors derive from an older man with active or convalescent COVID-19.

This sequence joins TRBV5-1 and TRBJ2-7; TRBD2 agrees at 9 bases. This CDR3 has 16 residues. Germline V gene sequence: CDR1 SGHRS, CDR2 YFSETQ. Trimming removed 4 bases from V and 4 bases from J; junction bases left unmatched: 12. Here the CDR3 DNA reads TGCGCCAGCAGCCGCCTAGCGCCCGCGGGAGGGTACGAGCAGTACTTC. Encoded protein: CASSRLAPAGGYEQYF.

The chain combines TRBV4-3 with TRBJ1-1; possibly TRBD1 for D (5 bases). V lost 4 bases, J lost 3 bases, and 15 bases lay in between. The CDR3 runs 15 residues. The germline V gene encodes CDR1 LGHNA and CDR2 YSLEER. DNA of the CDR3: TGCGCCAGCAGCCGGGACTTCAATGTGGACACTGAAGCTTTCTTT. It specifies CASSRDFNVDTEAFF.

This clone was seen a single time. The CDR3 spells CAWTIVGETRNEQFF. The CDR3 region has the DNA TGTGCCTGGACGATTGTAGGGGAAACACGGAATGAGCAGTTCTTC. The rearrangement joins TRBV30 to TRBJ2-1, with a possible D match to TRBD1 (5 bases). CDR3 length: 15 amino acids. Trimming cost V 4 bases and J 7 bases, with 20 bases left between them. CDR1 is GTSNPN, CDR2 SVGIG, per germline (reference sequence).

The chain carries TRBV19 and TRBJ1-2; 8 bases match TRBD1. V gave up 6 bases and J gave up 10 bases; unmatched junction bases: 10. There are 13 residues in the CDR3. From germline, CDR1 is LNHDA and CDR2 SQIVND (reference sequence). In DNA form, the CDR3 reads TGTGCCAGTAGACAGGGGGGTGTGGTGGACTACACCTTC. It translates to CASRQGGVVDYTF.

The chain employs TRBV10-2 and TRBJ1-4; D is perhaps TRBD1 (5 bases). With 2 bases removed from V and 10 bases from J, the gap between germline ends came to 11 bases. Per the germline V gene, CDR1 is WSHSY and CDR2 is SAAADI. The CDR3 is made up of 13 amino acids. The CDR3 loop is CASSEDTGGKLFF. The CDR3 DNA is TGCGCCAGCAGTGAGGACACGGGGGGAAAACTGTTTTTT.

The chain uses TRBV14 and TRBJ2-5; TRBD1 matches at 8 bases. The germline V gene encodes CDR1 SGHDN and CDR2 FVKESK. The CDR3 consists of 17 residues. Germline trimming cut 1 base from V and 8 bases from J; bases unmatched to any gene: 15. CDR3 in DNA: TGTGCCAGCAGCCAAGGATCCTGGACAGGGTTAAGAGAAACCCAGTACTTC. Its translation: CASSQGSWTGLRETQYF.

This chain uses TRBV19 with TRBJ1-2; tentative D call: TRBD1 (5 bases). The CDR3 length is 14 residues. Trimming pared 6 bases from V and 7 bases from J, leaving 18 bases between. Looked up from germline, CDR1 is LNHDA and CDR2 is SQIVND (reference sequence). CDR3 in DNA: TGTGCCAGTAGCCCTGGGCAGGTCGACAGTGGCTACACCTTC. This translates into CASSPGQVDSGYTF.

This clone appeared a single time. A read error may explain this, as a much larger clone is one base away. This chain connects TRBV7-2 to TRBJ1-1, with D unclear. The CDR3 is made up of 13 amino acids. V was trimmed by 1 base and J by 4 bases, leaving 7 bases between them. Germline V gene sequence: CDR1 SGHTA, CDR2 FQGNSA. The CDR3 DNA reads TGTGCCAGCAGCTTAGGGGGAGGCACTGAAGCTTTCTTT. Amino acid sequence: CASSLGGGTEAFF.

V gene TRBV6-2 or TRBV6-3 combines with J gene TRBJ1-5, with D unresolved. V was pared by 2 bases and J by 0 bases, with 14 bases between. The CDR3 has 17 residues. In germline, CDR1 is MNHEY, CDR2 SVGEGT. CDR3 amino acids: CASSYPSGSDSNQPQHF. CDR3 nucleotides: TGTGCCAGCAGTTACCCCTCGGGGTCGGATAGCAATCAGCCCCAGCATTTT.